The 18 T cell receptor beta chains below all came from one sample that was sequenced in a study of shared clonotypes between healthy human individuals. Repertoires were generated with immunoSEQ multiplex PCR, while TCRdb's copy carries only in-frame clones and drops some. In the table there are about 2.3 million clones, under 95% of which are singletons. Specimen: naive CD4+ T cells from PBMCs. Documented subset: CD45RA+ positively selected. The receptor set was obtained from a man aged 18 to 35 in good health. Some clones in this sample may be carry-over from other donors' samples.

The chain carries TRBV6-5 and TRBJ1-1; D is possibly TRBD1 (6 bases). The V and J ends lost 10 bases and 7 bases respectively, with 19 bases between them. Germline-derived CDR1 and CDR2 are MNHEY and SVGAGI. The CDR3 spans 13 residues. The CDR3 loop is CATNGGRGDEAFF. The CDR3 DNA reads TGTGCCACTAACGGGGGGCGAGGGGATGAAGCTTTCTTT.

The chain uses TRBV7-2 and TRBJ2-1; 12 nucleotides align to TRBD1. Trimming removed 3 bases from V and 7 bases from J; junction bases left unmatched: 4. There are 15 residues in the CDR3. CDR1 and CDR2 (germline): SGHTA, FQGNSA. The CDR3 spells CASSFGTGGGNEQFF. For the CDR3, the DNA is TGTGCCAGCAGCTTCGGGACAGGGGGCGGGAATGAGCAGTTCTTC.

This rearrangement joins TRBV2 to TRBJ1-1; TRBD1 aligns across 7 bases. Per germline, CDR1 SNHLY and CDR2 FYNNEI. The CDR3 consists of 16 residues. The trim removed 5 bases at V and 3 bases at J, leaving 12 bases unmatched. CDR3 residues: CASSPGIDRAHTEAFF. CDR3 sequence (DNA): TGTGCCAGCAGTCCCGGGATAGACAGGGCCCACACTGAAGCTTTCTTT. Together with reference TRBV2 and TRBJ1-1, the CDR3 gives the full variable domain: EPEVTQTPSHQVTQMGQEVILRCVPISNHLYFYWYRQILGQKVEFLVSFYNNEISEKSEIFDDQFSVERPDGSNFTLKIRSTKLEDSAMYFCASSPGIDRAHTEAFFGQGTRLTVV.

This clone has only a few counts. V gene TRBV28 combines with J gene TRBJ1-2; perhaps TRBD1 as D (5 bases). The CDR3 consists of 15 residues. Germline CDR1 MDHEN, CDR2 SYDVKM. Trimming shortened V by 4 bases and J by 7 bases, and 19 bases separated the two germline ends. The CDR3 bases are TGTGCCAGCAGTTGGGAGCCTCGGGACCTCTCTGGCTACACCTTC. It translates to CASSWEPRDLSGYTF.

The rearrangement joins TRBV30 to TRBJ2-2, with D tentatively TRBD1 (5 bases). Germline-derived CDR1 and CDR2 are GTSNPN and SVGIG (reference sequence). The CDR3 extends over 13 amino acids. Trimming left V 5 bases short and J 5 bases short, with 12 bases between. CDR3 amino acids: CAWQGSLTGELFF. Here the CDR3 DNA reads TGTGCCTGGCAGGGAAGCCTGACCGGGGAGCTGTTTTTT. The full variable domain, in which reference TRBV30 and TRBJ2-2 provide the parts outside the CDR3, is SQTIHQWPATLVQPVGSPLSLECTVEGTSNPNLYWYRQAAGRGLQLLFYSVGIGQISSEVPQNLSASRPQDRQFILSSKKLLLSDSGFYLCAWQGSLTGELFFGEGSRLTVL.

The chain links TRBV7-9 to TRBJ2-5; 8 positions agree with TRBD2. Trimming removed 3 bases from V and 0 bases from J; junction bases left unmatched: 3. Germline V CDR1 and CDR2: SEHNR, FQNEAQ (reference sequence). This CDR3 region has 15 residues. The CDR3 here is CASSFGRGYQETQYF. CDR3 nucleotides: TGTGCCAGCAGCTTCGGGAGGGGGTACCAAGAGACCCAGTACTTC.

The rearrangement joins TRBV11-3 to TRBJ1-5, with TRBD1 as a possible D gene (6 bases). The germline V gene has CDR1 SGHNT and CDR2 YENEEA. The CDR3 spans 19 residues. The germline V and J ends were trimmed by 7 bases and 0 bases, with 25 bases remaining between them. The CDR3: CASTPVGVWTVHSNQPQHF. The CDR3 DNA sequence: TGTGCCAGCACCCCTGTGGGTGTGTGGACAGTCCATAGCAATCAGCCCCAGCATTTT.

The rearrangement joins TRBV18 to TRBJ2-5, with unresolved D. Per germline, CDR1 KGHSH and CDR2 LQKENI. The CDR3 is 15 amino acids. Between the trimmed V and J ends, which lost 3 bases and 0 bases, there was a span of 11 bases. As DNA, the CDR3 is TGTGCCAGCTCACCCCCAGCCTTGTACCAAGAGACCCAGTACTTC. Translated: CASSPPALYQETQYF.

The chain carries TRBV7-6 and TRBJ2-1, with unresolved D. Trimming pared 3 bases from V and 7 bases from J, leaving 13 bases between. The CDR3 spans 14 residues. Germline V CDR1 and CDR2: SGHVS, FNYEAQ. CDR3 nucleotides: TGTGCCAGCAGCTTGACTTCGTTTACAAATGAGCAGTTCTTC. Translation: CASSLTSFTNEQFF.

V is TRBV29-1 and J is TRBJ2-2, with unresolved D. The CDR3 totals 14 residues. Trimming cost V 4 bases and J 5 bases, with 14 bases left between them. CDR1 and CDR2 from the germline V gene are SQVTM and ANQGSEA. CDR3: CSVGSGRRTGELFF. The CDR3, as DNA: TGCAGCGTTGGTAGTGGGCGTCGAACCGGGGAGCTGTTTTTT.

The chain carries TRBV6-5 and TRBJ2-7; the D gene is possibly TRBD1 (6 bases). The V end lost 5 bases, the J end lost 4 bases, and 15 bases lay between the germline ends. CDR1 is MNHEY, CDR2 SVGAGI, per germline. This CDR3 has 14 amino acids. The CDR3 DNA sequence: TGTGCCAGCAGTGCTGTACTACAGGGTTACGAGCAGTACTTC. Translation gives CASSAVLQGYEQYF.

About this clone itself: Other DNA sequences in this sample translate to the same CDR3. The chain joins TRBV7-9 to TRBJ1-1; D gene unclear. Between the trimmed V and J ends, which lost 5 bases and 2 bases, there was a span of 9 bases. The CDR3 has 13 amino acids. From germline, CDR1 is SEHNR and CDR2 FQNEAQ (reference sequence). The CDR3 protein is CASSPGGNTEAFF. CDR3 in DNA: TGTGCCAGCAGCCCGGGAGGAAACACTGAAGCTTTCTTT.

This clone was seen once. The chain couples TRBV5-1 to TRBJ2-1, with 7 bases matching TRBD2. In germline, CDR1 is SGHRS, CDR2 YFSETQ. The V and J ends lost 2 bases and 6 bases, in that order; junction bases with no gene match: 8. The CDR3 is 15 residues long. CDR3 sequence reads: CASSFLGGRANEQFF. DNA for the CDR3: TGCGCCAGCAGCTTCCTTGGGGGGAGGGCCAATGAGCAGTTCTTC.

This clone was found once. Other DNA variants within this sample encode the same CDR3. The chain combines TRBV5-1 with TRBJ2-2; D call uncertain. The CDR3 covers 13 residues. Trimming left V 2 bases short and J 5 bases short, with 7 bases between. Germline-derived CDR1 and CDR2 are SGHRS and YFSETQ. The CDR3 region is CASSLYRTGELFF. The CDR3 DNA reads as TGCGCCAGCAGCTTATATCGTACCGGGGAGCTGTTTTTT.

The chain links TRBV10-3 to TRBJ2-5, with D possibly TRBD2 on 5 matching bases. V lost 4 bases, J lost 1 base, and 16 bases lay in between. The germline CDR1 and CDR2 sequences are ENHRY and SYGVKD. The CDR3 sequence is 16 residues long. The DNA for the CDR3 is TGTGCCATCAGTGGGGAGTCGGTCTCCCGCCAAGAGACCCAGTACTTC. As protein: CAISGESVSRQETQYF.

The chain carries TRBV29-1 and TRBJ2-1; D not resolved. V was cut by 3 bases and J by 1 base, with 10 bases left in between. The CDR3 sequence is 14 residues long. Germline V gene sequence: CDR1 SQVTM, CDR2 ANQGSEA. CDR3 DNA sequence: TGCAGCGTTGATTTCAGCGTTTCCTACAATGAGCAGTTCTTC. This gives the protein CSVDFSVSYNEQFF.

V usage is TRBV28 and J usage is TRBJ1-1; D uncertain. The CDR3 runs to 12 residues. CDR1 and CDR2 from the germline V gene are MDHEN and SYDVKM. Trimming pared 2 bases from V and 11 bases from J, leaving 12 bases between. As DNA, the CDR3 is TGTGCCAGCAGTTTAAGACCTGGTAGGGCTTTCTTT. Protein product: CASSLRPGRAFF.

V gene TRBV6-5 combines with J gene TRBJ1-2, with D uncertain. The ends were cut back, 2 bases at V and 3 bases at J, with 7 bases in the middle. Germline CDR1 MNHEY, CDR2 SVGAGI. CDR3 length: 13 amino acids. For the CDR3, the DNA is TGTGCCAGCAGTTACGTCCAGTACTATGGCTACACCTTC. This codes for CASSYVQYYGYTF.